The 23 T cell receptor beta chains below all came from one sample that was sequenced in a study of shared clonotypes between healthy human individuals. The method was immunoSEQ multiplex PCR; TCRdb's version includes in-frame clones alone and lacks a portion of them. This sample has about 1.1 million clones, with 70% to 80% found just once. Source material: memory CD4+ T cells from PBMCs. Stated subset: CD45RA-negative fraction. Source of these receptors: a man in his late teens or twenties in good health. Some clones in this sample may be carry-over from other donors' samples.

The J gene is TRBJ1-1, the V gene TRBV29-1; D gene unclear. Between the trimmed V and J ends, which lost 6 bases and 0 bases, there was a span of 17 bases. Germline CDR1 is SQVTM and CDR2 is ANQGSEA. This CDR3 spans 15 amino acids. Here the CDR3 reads CSVPPPAVMNTEAFF. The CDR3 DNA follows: TGCAGCGTCCCGCCGCCGGCAGTTATGAACACTGAAGCTTTCTTT.

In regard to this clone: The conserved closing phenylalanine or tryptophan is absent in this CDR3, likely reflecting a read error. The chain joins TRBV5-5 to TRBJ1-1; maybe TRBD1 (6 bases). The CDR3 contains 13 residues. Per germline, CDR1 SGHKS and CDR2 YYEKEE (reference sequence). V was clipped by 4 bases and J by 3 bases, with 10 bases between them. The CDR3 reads CASSRDTYTEAFL. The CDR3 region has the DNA TGTGCCAGCAGCCGGGACACTTACACTGAAGCTTTCCTT.

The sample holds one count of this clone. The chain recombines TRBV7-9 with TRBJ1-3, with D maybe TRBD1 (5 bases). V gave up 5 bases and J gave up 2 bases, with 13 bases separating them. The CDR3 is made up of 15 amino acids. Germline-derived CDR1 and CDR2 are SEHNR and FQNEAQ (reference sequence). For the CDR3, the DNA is TGTGCCAGCAGCATAAGAGCGGGACCTGGAAACACCATATATTTT. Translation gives CASSIRAGPGNTIYF.

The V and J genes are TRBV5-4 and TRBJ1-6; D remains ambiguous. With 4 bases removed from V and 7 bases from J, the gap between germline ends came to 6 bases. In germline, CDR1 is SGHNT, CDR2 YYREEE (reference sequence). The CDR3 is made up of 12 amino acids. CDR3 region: CASSLTNSPLHF. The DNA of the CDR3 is TGTGCCAGCAGCCTTACAAATTCACCCCTCCACTTT.

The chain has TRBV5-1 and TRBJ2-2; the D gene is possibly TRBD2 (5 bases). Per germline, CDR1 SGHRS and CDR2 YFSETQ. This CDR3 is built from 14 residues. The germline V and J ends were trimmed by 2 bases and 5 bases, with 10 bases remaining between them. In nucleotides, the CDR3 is TGCGCCAGCAGCTTTACTAGGGATACCGGGGAGCTGTTTTTT. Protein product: CASSFTRDTGELFF.

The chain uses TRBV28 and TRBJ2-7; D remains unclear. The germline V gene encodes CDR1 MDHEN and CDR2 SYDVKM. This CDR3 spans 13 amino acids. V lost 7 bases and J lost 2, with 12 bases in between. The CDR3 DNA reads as TGTGCCAGCATATCCGCACAGACCTACGAGCAGTACTTC. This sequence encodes CASISAQTYEQYF.

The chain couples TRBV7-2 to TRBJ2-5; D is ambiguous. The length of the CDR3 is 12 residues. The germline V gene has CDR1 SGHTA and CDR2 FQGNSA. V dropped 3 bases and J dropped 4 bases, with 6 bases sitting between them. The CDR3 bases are TGTGCCAGCAGCTTCCACCGAGAGACCCAGTACTTC. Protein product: CASSFHRETQYF.

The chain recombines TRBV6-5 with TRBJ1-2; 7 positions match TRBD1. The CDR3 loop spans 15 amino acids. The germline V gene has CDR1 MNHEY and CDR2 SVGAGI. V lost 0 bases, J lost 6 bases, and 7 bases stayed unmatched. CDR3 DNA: TGTGCCAGCAGTTACTCATCTAGGGGGCAGGATGGCTACACCTTC. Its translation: CASSYSSRGQDGYTF.

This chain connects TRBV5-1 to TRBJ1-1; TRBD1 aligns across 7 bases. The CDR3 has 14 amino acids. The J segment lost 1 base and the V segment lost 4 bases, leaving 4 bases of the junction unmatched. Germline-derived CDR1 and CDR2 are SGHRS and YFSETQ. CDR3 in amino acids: CASSGDRANTEAFF. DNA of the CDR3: TGCGCCAGCAGCGGAGACAGGGCGAACACTGAAGCTTTCTTT.

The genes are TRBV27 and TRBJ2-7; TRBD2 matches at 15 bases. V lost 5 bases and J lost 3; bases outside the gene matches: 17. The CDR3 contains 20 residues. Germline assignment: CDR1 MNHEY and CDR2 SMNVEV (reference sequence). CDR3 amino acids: CASSPLRTSGRGLRNYEQYF. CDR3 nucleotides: TGTGCCAGCAGTCCCCTCCGGACTAGCGGGAGGGGACTACGGAACTACGAGCAGTACTTC.

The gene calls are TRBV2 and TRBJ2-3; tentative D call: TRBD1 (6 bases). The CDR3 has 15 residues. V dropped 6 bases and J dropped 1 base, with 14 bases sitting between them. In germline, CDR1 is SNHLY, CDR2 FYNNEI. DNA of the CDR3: TGTGCCAGCAGGACAAACAGGGCCGGCACAGATACGCAGTATTTT. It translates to CASRTNRAGTDTQYF.

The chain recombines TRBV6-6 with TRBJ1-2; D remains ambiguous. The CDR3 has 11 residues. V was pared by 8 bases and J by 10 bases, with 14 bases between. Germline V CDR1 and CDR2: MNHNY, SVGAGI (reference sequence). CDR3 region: CASRQLQIYTF. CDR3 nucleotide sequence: TGTGCCAGCCGTCAATTGCAAATCTACACCTTC.

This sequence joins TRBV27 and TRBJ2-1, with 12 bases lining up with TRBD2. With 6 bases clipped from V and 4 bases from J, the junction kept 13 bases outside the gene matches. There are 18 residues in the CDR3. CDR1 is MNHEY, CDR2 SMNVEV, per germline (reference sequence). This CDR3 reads CASRPTSGSLGAYNEQFF. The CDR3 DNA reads TGTGCCAGCAGACCGACTAGCGGGAGTTTGGGGGCTTACAATGAGCAGTTCTTC.

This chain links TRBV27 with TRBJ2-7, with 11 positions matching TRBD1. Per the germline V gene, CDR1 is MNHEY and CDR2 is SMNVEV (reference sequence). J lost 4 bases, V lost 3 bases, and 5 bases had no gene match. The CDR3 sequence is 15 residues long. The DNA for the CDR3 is TGTGCCAGCAGTTTTGCGGGACAGGGGGTTTACGAGCAGTACTTC. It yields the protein CASSFAGQGVYEQYF.

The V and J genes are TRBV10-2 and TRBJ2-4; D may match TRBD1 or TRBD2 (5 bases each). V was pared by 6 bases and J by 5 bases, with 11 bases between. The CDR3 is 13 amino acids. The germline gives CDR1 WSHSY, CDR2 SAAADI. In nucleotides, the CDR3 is TGCGCCAGCAGCGGGGACGGGGAAAACATTCAGTACTTC. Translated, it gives CASSGDGENIQYF.

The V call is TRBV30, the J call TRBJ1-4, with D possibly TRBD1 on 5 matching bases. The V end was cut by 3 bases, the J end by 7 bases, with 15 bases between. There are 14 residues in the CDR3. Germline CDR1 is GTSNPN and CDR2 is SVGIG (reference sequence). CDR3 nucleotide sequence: TGTGCCTGGAGATCGGGGGGAGGTAGTGAAAAACTGTTTTTT. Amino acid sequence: CAWRSGGGSEKLFF.

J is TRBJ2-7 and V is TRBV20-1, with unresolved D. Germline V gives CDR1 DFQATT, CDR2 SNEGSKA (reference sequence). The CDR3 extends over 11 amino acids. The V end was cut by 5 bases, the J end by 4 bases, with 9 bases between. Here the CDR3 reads CSAPPIYEQYF. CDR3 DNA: TGCAGTGCTCCCCCCATATACGAGCAGTACTTC.

The CDR3 loop is CASRPRQGARGYTF. The DNA for the CDR3 is TGTGCCAGCAGACCACGACAGGGGGCGAGGGGCTACACCTTC. The genes are TRBV6-5 and TRBJ1-2, with TRBD1 identical over 10 bases. Germline V lookup: CDR1 MNHEY, CDR2 SVGAGI. With V trimmed by 6 bases and J by 8 bases, 9 bases remained unmatched. This CDR3 spans 14 amino acids.

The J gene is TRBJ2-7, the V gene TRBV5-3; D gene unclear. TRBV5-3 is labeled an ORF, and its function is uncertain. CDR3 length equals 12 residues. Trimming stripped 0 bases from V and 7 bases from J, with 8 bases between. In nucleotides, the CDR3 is TGTGCCAGAAGCTTGGAAGCCCTGGAGCAGTACTTC. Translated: CARSLEALEQYF.

Here the CDR3 reads CASSIVRNGVPSNQPQHF. The CDR3 DNA sequence: TGTGCCAGTAGTATAGTTAGGAATGGAGTTCCTAGCAATCAGCCCCAGCATTTT. This rearrangement joins TRBV19 to TRBJ1-5; no clear D gene. Germline V gene lookup returns CDR1 LNHDA and CDR2 SQIVND (reference sequence). With 1 base removed from V and 0 bases from J, the gap between germline ends came to 16 bases. CDR3 length: 18 amino acids.

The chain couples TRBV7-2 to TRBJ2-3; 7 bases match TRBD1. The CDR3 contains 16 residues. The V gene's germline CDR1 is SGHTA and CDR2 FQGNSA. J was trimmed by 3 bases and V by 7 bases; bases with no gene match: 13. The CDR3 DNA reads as TGTGCCAGCACCCGAACCGGGGCAGGGGGTACAGATACGCAGTATTTT. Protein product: CASTRTGAGGTDTQYF. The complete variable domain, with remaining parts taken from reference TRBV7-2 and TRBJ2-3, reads GAGVSQSPSNKVTEKGKDVELRCDPISGHTALYWYRQSLGQGLEFLIYFQGNSAPDKSGLPSDRFSAERTGGSVSTLTIQRTQQEDSAVYLCASTRTGAGGTDTQYFGPGTRLTVL.

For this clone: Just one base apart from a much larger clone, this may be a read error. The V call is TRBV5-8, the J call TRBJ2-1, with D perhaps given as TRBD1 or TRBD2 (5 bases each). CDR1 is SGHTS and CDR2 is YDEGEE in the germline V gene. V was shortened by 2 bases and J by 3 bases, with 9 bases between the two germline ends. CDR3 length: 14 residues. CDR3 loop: CASSLWDRYNEQFF. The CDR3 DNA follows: TGTGCCAGCAGCTTATGGGACCGCTACAATGAGCAGTTCTTC.

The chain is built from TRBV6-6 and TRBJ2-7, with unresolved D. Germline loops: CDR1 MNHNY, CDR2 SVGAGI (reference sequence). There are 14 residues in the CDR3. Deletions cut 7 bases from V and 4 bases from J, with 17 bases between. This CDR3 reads CASKGPGARYEQYF. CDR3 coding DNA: TGTGCCAGCAAGGGCCCGGGTGCAAGATACGAGCAGTACTTC.